This TCR beta chain was sequenced during a study of blood T cell repertoires in COVID-19. Study background: Italy, Spain and the United States were the sources of the convalescent and acute COVID-19 samples. From T cells, B-cell-depleted T cells, or PBMCs came the material, which was cDNA or gDNA.

Under the authors' procedure: Quantification of nucleated cells was approximated via reference gene primer amplification. Produced via immunoSEQ multiplex PCR; TCRdb's table is partial and in-frame only. V and J calls and clone size are as listed in that table; D and trimming were resolved from the DNA. The sample lists about 20,000 clones, about nine tenths seen once, with 20% to 30% in the top ten. Germline values: CDR1 SGHRS, CDR2 YFSETQ. This CDR3 is 15 amino acids long. V lost 1 base and J 1 base, leaving 11 bases between the germline ends. Sequencing was done on a sample of peripheral blood. The TCR comes from a human donor with active COVID-19. The donor label of this sample is uncertain. This sequence joins TRBV5-1 and TRBJ2-5; maybe TRBD2 (5 bases). The CDR3 protein is CASSLTGNRQETQYF. CDR3 in DNA: TGCGCCAGCAGCTTGACGGGAAACCGCCAAGAGACCCAGTACTTC.